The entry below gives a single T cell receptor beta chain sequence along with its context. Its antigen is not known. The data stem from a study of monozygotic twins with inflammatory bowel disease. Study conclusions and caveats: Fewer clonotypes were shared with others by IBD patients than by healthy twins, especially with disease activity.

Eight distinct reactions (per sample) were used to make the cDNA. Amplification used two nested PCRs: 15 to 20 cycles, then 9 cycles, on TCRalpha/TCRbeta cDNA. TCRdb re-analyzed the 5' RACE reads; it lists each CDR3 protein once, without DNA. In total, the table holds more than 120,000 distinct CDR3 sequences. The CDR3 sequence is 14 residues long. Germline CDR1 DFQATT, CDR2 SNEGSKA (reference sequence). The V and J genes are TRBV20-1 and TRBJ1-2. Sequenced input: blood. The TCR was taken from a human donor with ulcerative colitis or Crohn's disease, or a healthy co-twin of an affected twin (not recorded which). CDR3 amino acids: CSASTESRNYGYTF.